This T cell receptor (beta chain) derives from a study of blood T cell repertoires in COVID-19. Study details: Both acute and convalescent COVID-19 samples were obtained from the United States, Italy and Spain. T cells, B-cell-depleted T cells, or PBMCs supplied cDNA or gDNA.

Source study methods: Scientists estimated how many nucleated cells there were by amplifying reference gene primers. Some clones are missing from TCRdb's copy, which holds only in-frame ones; the method was immunoSEQ multiplex PCR. V and J calls and clone size follow that table, whereas D and trimming were derived from the DNA. This sample has 160,000 or so clones, with about 80% found just once. Trimming took off 7 bases at V and 3 bases at J, with 18 bases between the two ends. CDR1 is SNHLY and CDR2 is FYNNEI in the germline V gene. The CDR3 covers 15 residues. This clonotype was obtained from a woman aged 70-85 years with acute or convalescent COVID-19. Sequencing was done on a sample of peripheral blood. The chain carries TRBV2 and TRBJ1-2, with D possibly TRBD1 on 6 matching bases. In DNA, the CDR3 is TGTGCCAGCAACCAACAAAGAGGGGGATACTATGGCTACACCTTC. It specifies CASNQQRGGYYGYTF.